This T cell receptor (beta chain) was sequenced in a study of beta chain features in type 1 diabetes. Study-wide points: Individuals with type 1 diabetes displayed fewer insertions and more deletions at VDJ junctions. Patients showed naive, central memory and Treg TCRB repertoires that appeared more similar than those of healthy donors.

The germline gives CDR1 MDHEN, CDR2 SYDVKM. The V and J ends lost 10 bases and 2 bases respectively, with 19 bases between them. The CDR3 runs 15 residues. This clone was recorded a few times. Its antigen remains unidentified. Expressed TCRB transcripts were sequenced because the isolated RNA had all been reverse transcribed beforehand. Samples of naive, central memory and regulatory T cells yielded a mean of about 3.5 million reads. Only in-frame clones appear in the TCRdb table, and some are missing; sequencing was by immunoSEQ multiplex PCR. The sample records about 360,000 clones, around 12% being singletons.

Sample: naive CD4+ T cells from blood. V gene TRBV28 combines with J gene TRBJ2-3; tentative D call: TRBD2 (5 bases). The clonotype originates from a man aged 18 to 29 in good health. CDR3 loop: CATLQRRGITDTQYF. The CDR3, as DNA: TGTGCCACCTTACAGCGCCGGGGAATCACAGATACGCAGTATTTT.